The clone carrying this TCR beta chain came up once. The junction and the germline gene differ at one end; a read error may be behind it. The sample comes from a study of tumor and adjacent non-tumor tissue in lung cancer. This sample's RNA came from whole unsorted tissue. Chemotherapy-naive patients with new lung cancer underwent thoracic surgery in China, August–November 2014. TCRbeta libraries were built with three rounds of nested PCR, modified from ARM-PCR. MiXCR, run by TCRdb on the multiplex PCR reads, gives a single entry per CDR3 protein. The data hold approximately 75,000 distinct CDR3 sequences, with more than 60% observed a single time. This CDR3 comprises 16 residues. Germline lookup yields CDR1 MGHRA and CDR2 YSYEKL.

The sequenced material came from lung tumor tissue. The J gene is TRBJ2-7, the V gene TRBV4-1; 10 positions match TRBD1. The source is a woman between 50 and 59 years old with non-small cell lung cancer. The CDR3 coding sequence is TGCGCCGGCAGCCCCTTCCGGGACAGGGGTATCTACGAGCTGTACTTC. It encodes CAGSPFRDRGIYELYF.